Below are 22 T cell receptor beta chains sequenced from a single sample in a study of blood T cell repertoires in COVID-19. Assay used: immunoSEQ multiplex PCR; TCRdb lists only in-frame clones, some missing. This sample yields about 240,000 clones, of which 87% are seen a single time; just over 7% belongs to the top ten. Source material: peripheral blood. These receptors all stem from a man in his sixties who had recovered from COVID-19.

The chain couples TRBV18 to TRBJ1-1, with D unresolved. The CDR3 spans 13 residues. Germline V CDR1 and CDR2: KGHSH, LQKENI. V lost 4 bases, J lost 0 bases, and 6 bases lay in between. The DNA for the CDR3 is TGTGCCAGCTCACTTTCAATGAACACTGAAGCTTTCTTT. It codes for CASSLSMNTEAFF.

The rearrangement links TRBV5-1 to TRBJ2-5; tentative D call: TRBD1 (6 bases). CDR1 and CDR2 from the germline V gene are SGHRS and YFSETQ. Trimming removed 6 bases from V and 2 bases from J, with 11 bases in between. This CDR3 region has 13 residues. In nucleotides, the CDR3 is TGCGCCAGCACCCGCAGGGGACAAGAGACCCAGTACTTC. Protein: CASTRRGQETQYF.

CDR3 sequence (DNA): TGCGCCAGCAGCCAAGAAGACAGCAGGATCAATGAGCAGTTCTTC. This sequence encodes CASSQEDSRINEQFF. This chain links TRBV4-1 with TRBJ2-1; tentatively, D is TRBD1 (5 bases). Trimming shortened V by 0 bases and J by 6 bases, and 12 bases separated the two germline ends. Germline values: CDR1 MGHRA, CDR2 YSYEKL. The CDR3 consists of 15 residues.

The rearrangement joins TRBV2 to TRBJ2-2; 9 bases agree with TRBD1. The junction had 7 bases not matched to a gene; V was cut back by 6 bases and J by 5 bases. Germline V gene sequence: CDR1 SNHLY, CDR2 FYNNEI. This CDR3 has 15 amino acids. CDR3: CASRPGTGFTGELFF. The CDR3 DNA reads TGTGCCAGCAGACCCGGGACAGGGTTTACCGGGGAGCTGTTTTTT.

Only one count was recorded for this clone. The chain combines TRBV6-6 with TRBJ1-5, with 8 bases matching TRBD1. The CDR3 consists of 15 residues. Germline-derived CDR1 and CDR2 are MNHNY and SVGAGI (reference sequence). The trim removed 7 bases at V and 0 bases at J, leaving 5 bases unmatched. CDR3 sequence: CASKPQGVSNQPQHF. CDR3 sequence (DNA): TGTGCCAGCAAGCCACAGGGGGTTAGCAATCAGCCCCAGCATTTT.

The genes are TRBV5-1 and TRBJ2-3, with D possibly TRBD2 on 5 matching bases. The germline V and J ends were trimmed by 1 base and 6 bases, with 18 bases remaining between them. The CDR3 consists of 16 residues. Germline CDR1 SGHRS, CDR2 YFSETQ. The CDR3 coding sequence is TGCGCCAGCAGCTTGAGAGAGGGTCTTTTTGGTGATACGCAGTATTTT. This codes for CASSLREGLFGDTQYF. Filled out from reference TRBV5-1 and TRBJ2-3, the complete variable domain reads KAGVTQTPRYLIKTRGQQVTLSCSPISGHRSVSWYQQTPGQGLQFLFEYFSETQRNKGNFPGRFSGRQFSNSRSEMNVSTLELGDSALYLCASSLREGLFGDTQYFGPGTRLTVL.

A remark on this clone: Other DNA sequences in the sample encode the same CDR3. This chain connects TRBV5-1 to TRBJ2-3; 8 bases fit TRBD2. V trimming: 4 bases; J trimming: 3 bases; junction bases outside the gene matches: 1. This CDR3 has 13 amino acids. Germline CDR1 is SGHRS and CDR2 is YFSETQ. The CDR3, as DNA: TGCGCCAGCAGCCGCGGGGGGACAGATACGCAGTATTTT. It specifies CASSRGGTDTQYF.

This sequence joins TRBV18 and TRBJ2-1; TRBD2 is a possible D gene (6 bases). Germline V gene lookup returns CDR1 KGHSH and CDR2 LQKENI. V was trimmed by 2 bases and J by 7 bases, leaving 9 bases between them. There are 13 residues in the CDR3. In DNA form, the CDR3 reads TGTGCCAGCTCACCAACCGGGGGTAATGAGCAGTTCTTC. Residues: CASSPTGGNEQFF.

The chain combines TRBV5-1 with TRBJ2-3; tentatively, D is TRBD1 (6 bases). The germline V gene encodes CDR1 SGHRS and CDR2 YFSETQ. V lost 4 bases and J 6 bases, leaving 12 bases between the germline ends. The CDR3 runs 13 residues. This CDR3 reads CASSGQMRDTQYF. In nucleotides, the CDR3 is TGCGCCAGCAGCGGACAGATGAGGGATACGCAGTATTTT. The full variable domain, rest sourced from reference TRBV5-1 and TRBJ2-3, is KAGVTQTPRYLIKTRGQQVTLSCSPISGHRSVSWYQQTPGQGLQFLFEYFSETQRNKGNFPGRFSGRQFSNSRSEMNVSTLELGDSALYLCASSGQMRDTQYFGPGTRLTVL.

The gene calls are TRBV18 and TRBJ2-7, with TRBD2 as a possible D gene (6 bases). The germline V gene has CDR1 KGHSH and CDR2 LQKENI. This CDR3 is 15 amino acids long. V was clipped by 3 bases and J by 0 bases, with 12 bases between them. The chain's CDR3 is CASSPQEGYSYEQYF. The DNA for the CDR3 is TGTGCCAGCTCACCCCAGGAGGGCTACTCCTACGAGCAGTACTTC.

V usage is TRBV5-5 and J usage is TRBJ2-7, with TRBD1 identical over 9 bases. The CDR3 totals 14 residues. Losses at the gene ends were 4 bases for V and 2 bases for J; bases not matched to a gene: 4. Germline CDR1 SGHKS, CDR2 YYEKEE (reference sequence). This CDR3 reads CASSPTGGTYEQYF. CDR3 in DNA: TGTGCCAGCAGCCCGACAGGGGGGACCTACGAGCAGTACTTC.

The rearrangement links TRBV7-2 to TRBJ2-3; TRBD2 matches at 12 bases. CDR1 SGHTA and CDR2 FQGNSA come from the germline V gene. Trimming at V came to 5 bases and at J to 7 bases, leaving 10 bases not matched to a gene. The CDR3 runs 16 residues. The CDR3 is CASSPYAGLAGNTQYF. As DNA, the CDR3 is TGTGCCAGCAGCCCGTATGCCGGACTAGCGGGGAATACGCAGTATTTT.

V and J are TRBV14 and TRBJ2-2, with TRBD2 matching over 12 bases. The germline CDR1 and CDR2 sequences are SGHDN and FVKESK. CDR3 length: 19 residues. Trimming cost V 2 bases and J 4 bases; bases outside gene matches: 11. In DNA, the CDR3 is TGTGCCAGCAGCCAACTAGGACTAGCGGGGCCTTCGGGCACCGGGGAGCTGTTTTTT. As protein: CASSQLGLAGPSGTGELFF.

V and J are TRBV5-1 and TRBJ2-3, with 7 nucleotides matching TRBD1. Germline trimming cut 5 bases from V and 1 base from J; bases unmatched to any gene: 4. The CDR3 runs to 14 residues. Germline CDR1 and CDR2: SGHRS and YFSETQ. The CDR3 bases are TGCGCCAGCAGGCCCGGACAGGGCACAGATACGCAGTATTTT. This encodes CASRPGQGTDTQYF.

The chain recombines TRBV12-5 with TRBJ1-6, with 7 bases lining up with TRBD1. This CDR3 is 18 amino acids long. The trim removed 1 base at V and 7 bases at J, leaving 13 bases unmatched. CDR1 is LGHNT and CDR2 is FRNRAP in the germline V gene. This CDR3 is CASGLARPLDRRNSPLHF. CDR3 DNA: TGTGCTAGTGGTTTGGCCCGTCCCTTGGACAGGAGAAATTCACCCCTCCACTTT.

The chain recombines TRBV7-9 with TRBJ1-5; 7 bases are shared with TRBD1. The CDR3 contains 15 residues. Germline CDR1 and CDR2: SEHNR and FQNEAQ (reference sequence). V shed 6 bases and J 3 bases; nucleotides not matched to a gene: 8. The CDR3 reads CASSSGTAFNQPQHF. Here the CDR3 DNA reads TGTGCCAGCAGTTCCGGGACAGCATTCAATCAGCCCCAGCATTTT.

This CDR3 is CASSLTGTGENIQYF. The CDR3 nucleotides are TGTGCCAGCAGCTTAACCGGGACAGGGGAAAACATTCAGTACTTC. The chain employs TRBV11-1 and TRBJ2-4, with 10 bases matching TRBD1. J was trimmed by 5 bases and V by 2 bases; bases with no gene match: 3. The germline V gene has CDR1 SGHAT and CDR2 FQDESV (reference sequence). The CDR3 length is 15 residues.

The CDR3 spells CASSPMGQGANYGYTF. CDR3 nucleotides: TGTGCCAGCAGCCCGATGGGACAGGGAGCTAACTATGGCTACACCTTC. The rearrangement joins TRBV14 to TRBJ1-2; TRBD1 matches at 9 bases. V trimming: 4 bases; J trimming: 0 bases; junction bases outside the gene matches: 6. CDR3 length: 16 residues. From germline, CDR1 is SGHDN and CDR2 FVKESK.

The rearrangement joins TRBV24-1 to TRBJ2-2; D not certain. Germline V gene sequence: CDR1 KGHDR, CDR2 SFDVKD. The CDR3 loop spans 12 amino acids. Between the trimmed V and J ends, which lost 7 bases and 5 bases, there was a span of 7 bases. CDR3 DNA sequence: TGTGCCACCAGCACTCGGACCGGGGAGCTGTTTTTT. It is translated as CATSTRTGELFF.

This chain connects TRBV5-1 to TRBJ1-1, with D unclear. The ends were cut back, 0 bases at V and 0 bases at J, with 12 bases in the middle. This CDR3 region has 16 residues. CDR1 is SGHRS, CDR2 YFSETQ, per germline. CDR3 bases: TGCGCCAGCAGCTTGGGACCGGGGAGCGTGAACACTGAAGCTTTCTTT. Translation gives CASSLGPGSVNTEAFF.

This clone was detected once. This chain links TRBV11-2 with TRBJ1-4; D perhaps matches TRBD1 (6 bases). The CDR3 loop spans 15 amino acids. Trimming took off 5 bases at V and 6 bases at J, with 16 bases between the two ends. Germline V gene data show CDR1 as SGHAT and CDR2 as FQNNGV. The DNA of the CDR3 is TGTGCCAGCAGCCCAACTGGCAGGGGTGATGAAAAACTGTTTTTT. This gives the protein CASSPTGRGDEKLFF.

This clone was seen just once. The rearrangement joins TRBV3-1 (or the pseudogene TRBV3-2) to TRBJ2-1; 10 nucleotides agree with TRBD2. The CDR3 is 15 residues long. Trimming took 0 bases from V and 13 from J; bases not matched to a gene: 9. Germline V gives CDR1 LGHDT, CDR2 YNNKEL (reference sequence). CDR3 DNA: TGTGCCAGCAGCCAAGAAGGTAGCGGGGGGCTTCCTCAGTTCTTC. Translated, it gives CASSQEGSGGLPQFF.